This TCR beta chain was sequenced for a study of blood T cell repertoires in COVID-19. At the level of the study: Acute-phase and convalescent COVID-19 samples originated in the United States, Italy and Spain. PBMCs, B-cell-depleted T cells, or T cells were the source of the cDNA or gDNA that made up the material.

Study processing details: Cell counts per sample came from amplifying reference gene primers. Assay: immunoSEQ multiplex PCR; the TCRdb copy retains only in-frame clones and omits some. V, J and clone size were drawn from that table, and D and trimming were deduced from the DNA. The sample has nearly 350,000 clones; around 91% are singletons. The V gene lost 2 bases and the J gene lost 3 bases, with 12 bases spanning the gap. CDR3 length: 15 residues. Germline CDR1 is MNHEY and CDR2 is SVGEGT. In this sample, this clone turned up many times. The source of this sequence is a woman younger than 35 who had recovered from COVID-19. The sequenced sample was peripheral blood. The chain recombines TRBV6-2 or TRBV6-3 with TRBJ2-3, with D tentatively TRBD1 (5 bases). CDR3 loop: CASSYTRRTTDTQYF. The CDR3 DNA is TGTGCCAGCAGTTACACCAGACGGACAACAGATACGCAGTATTTT.